The 15 T cell receptor beta chains below were found in one sample sequenced in a study of patients and donors after allogeneic stem cell transplantation. TCRdb redid the calling of the RT-PCR reads with MiXCR, one entry per CDR3 protein. The table lists 110,000 or so distinct CDR3 sequences, approximately 40% of them singletons, with 25% to 35% in the top ten. The sequenced sample consisted of blood, either unsorted or a sorted T cell fraction (not recorded which). These receptors all come from a human donor who was either an allogeneic HSCT recipient or a stem cell or donor lymphocyte infusion donor (not recorded which). It is not recorded whose cells these are; they may come from a transplant donor.

The chain recombines TRBV9 with TRBJ2-1; 10 bases are shared with TRBD2. V was pared by 4 bases and J by 4 bases, with 5 bases of the junction left unmatched. This CDR3 contains 15 residues. Germline V gives CDR1 SGDLS, CDR2 YYNGEE. CDR3 region: CASSPGLASYNEQFF. The CDR3, as DNA: TGTGCCAGCAGCCCGGGACTAGCGTCATACAATGAGCAGTTCTTC.

This clonotype was seen once. The V and J genes are TRBV5-1 and TRBJ1-1; 9 bases map to TRBD1. The CDR3 sequence is 15 residues long. Germline CDR1 is SGHRS and CDR2 is YFSETQ. V was pared by 0 bases and J by 11 bases, with 11 bases of the junction left unmatched. The CDR3 here is CASSLAGGQGLRAFF. The CDR3 DNA reads as TGCGCCAGCAGCTTGGCCGGGGGACAGGGATTGCGGGCTTTCTTT.

This clonotype was picked up a small number of times. The genes are TRBV6-2 or TRBV6-3 and TRBJ1-1, with 10 nucleotides matching TRBD1. V was clipped by 6 bases and J by 6 bases; unmatched bases: 7. This CDR3 has 14 residues. Germline CDR1 MNHEY, CDR2 SVGEGT. CDR3 loop: CASRSTGGGSEAFF. CDR3 DNA: TGTGCCAGCAGGTCGACAGGGGGCGGCTCTGAAGCTTTCTTT.

This clonotype was seen a few times. V gene TRBV12-3 or TRBV12-4 combines with J gene TRBJ1-5; D is uncertain. The CDR3 contains 15 residues. Trimming took off 5 bases at V and 0 bases at J, with 11 bases between the two ends. The CDR3 is CASSLTGRSNQPQHF. The CDR3 region has the DNA TGTGCCAGCAGTCTCACTGGACGTAGCAATCAGCCCCAGCATTTT.

This clonotype was picked up one time. This chain joins TRBV29-1 and TRBJ2-3; maybe TRBD2 (6 bases). Trimming took off 4 bases at V and 2 bases at J, with 10 bases between the two ends. The CDR3 has 13 amino acids. CDR1 SQVTM and CDR2 ANQGSEA come from the germline V gene. The CDR3 loop is CSVGGVPTDTQYF. As DNA, the CDR3 is TGCAGCGTTGGGGGGGTCCCCACAGATACGCAGTATTTT.

This clonotype turned up a few times. The chain has TRBV9 and TRBJ2-5; D is unclear. CDR1 and CDR2 from the germline V gene are SGDLS and YYNGEE. The CDR3 sequence is 15 residues long. V was trimmed by 0 bases and J by 0 bases, leaving 9 bases between them. The CDR3 here is CASSVAGKHQETQYF. In DNA form, the CDR3 reads TGTGCCAGCAGCGTAGCTGGGAAGCACCAAGAGACCCAGTACTTC. The full variable domain, completed using reference TRBV9 and TRBJ2-5, is DSGVTQTPKHLITATGQRVTLRCSPRSGDLSVYWYQQSLDQGLQFLIQYYNGEERAKGNILERFSAQQFPDLHSELNLSSLELGDSALYFCASSVAGKHQETQYFGPGTRLLVL.

V gene TRBV16 combines with J gene TRBJ1-1; the D is unclear. CDR3 length: 14 amino acids. Trimming took 0 bases from V and 4 from J, leaving 9 bases between them. Germline CDR1 reads KGHSY; CDR2 reads FQNENV. CDR3 bases: TGTGCCAGCAGCCAATCGGCGGTGGGCACTGAAGCTTTCTTT. Translating gives CASSQSAVGTEAFF.

This clonotype was detected a few times. The J gene is TRBJ1-6, the V gene TRBV20-1; D uncertain. Trimming removed 4 bases from V and 6 bases from J, with 13 bases in between. There are 14 residues in the CDR3. Germline-derived CDR1 and CDR2 are DFQATT and SNEGSKA (reference sequence). The CDR3 DNA is TGCAGTGCTAAGGGTCCCCTTCCTAATTCACCCCTCCACTTT. Amino acid sequence: CSAKGPLPNSPLHF.

This clonotype showed up just once. This chain uses TRBV2 with TRBJ2-2; 8 nucleotides align to TRBD2. Losses at the gene ends were 3 bases for V and 4 bases for J; bases not matched to a gene: 4. Germline V gives CDR1 SNHLY, CDR2 FYNNEI. This CDR3 contains 15 residues. This chain's CDR3 is CASSERLAGTGELFF. CDR3 in DNA: TGTGCCAGCAGTGAGCGGCTAGCGGGCACCGGGGAGCTGTTTTTT. The full variable domain, in which reference TRBV2 and TRBJ2-2 provide the parts outside the CDR3, is EPEVTQTPSHQVTQMGQEVILRCVPISNHLYFYWYRQILGQKVEFLVSFYNNEISEKSEIFDDQFSVERPDGSNFTLKIRSTKLEDSAMYFCASSERLAGTGELFFGEGSRLTVL.

This chain connects TRBV6-5 to TRBJ1-6, with 7 positions matching TRBD1. Germline V gene lookup returns CDR1 MNHEY and CDR2 SVGAGI. The CDR3 extends over 14 amino acids. V lost 6 bases to trimming and J lost 7 bases; unmatched junction nucleotides: 6. CDR3 loop: CASRPGGKNSPLHF. For the CDR3, the DNA is TGTGCCAGCAGACCAGGGGGAAAGAATTCACCCCTCCACTTT.

This clonotype was counted at least ten times. J is TRBJ1-2 and V is TRBV2; TRBD1 is a possible D gene (5 bases). The CDR3 has 11 amino acids. The V gene lost 7 bases and the J gene lost 6 bases, with 9 bases spanning the gap. CDR1 and CDR2 from the germline V gene are SNHLY and FYNNEI. The CDR3 bases are TGTGCCAGCACCAGAGGGGATGGCTACACCTTC. It codes for CASTRGDGYTF. Filled out from reference TRBV2 and TRBJ1-2, the complete variable domain reads EPEVTQTPSHQVTQMGQEVILRCVPISNHLYFYWYRQILGQKVEFLVSFYNNEISEKSEIFDDQFSVERPDGSNFTLKIRSTKLEDSAMYFCASTRGDGYTFGSGTRLTVV.

This rearrangement joins TRBV4-3 to TRBJ1-2; D may be TRBD1 (6 bases). The V gene's germline CDR1 is LGHNA and CDR2 YSLEER. The CDR3 contains 15 residues. The V end was cut by 1 base, the J end by 8 bases, with 17 bases between. The CDR3 DNA is TGCGCCAGCAGCCAAGGCCCCGGCGGGGGGCTAGGCTACACCTTC. It is translated as CASSQGPGGGLGYTF.

This clonotype has only a few counts. The chain combines TRBV7-2 with TRBJ1-1; D is undetermined. V was trimmed by 1 base and J by 5 bases, leaving 11 bases between them. The CDR3 is made up of 14 amino acids. From germline, CDR1 is SGHTA and CDR2 FQGNSA. The chain's CDR3 is CASSLEGASTEAFF. CDR3 nucleotides: TGTGCCAGCAGCTTAGAGGGTGCTAGTACTGAAGCTTTCTTT. Full variable domain (remainder filled in from reference TRBV7-2 and TRBJ1-1): GAGVSQSPSNKVTEKGKDVELRCDPISGHTALYWYRQSLGQGLEFLIYFQGNSAPDKSGLPSDRFSAERTGGSVSTLTIQRTQQEDSAVYLCASSLEGASTEAFFGQGTRLTVV.

This clonotype has just a few counts. This rearrangement joins TRBV24-1 to TRBJ1-5, with D tentatively TRBD1 (6 bases). Between the trimmed V and J ends, which lost 5 bases and 1 base, there was a span of 14 bases. The CDR3 is 16 residues long. The germline V gene encodes CDR1 KGHDR and CDR2 SFDVKD. CDR3 sequence: CATSASGAESNQPQHF. CDR3 sequence (DNA): TGTGCCACCAGTGCTTCAGGGGCAGAAAGCAATCAGCCCCAGCATTTT.

This clonotype was seen a single time. The chain has TRBV2 and TRBJ2-5, with D maybe TRBD1 (5 bases). Germline V gene lookup returns CDR1 SNHLY and CDR2 FYNNEI. The V and J ends lost 4 bases and 7 bases respectively, with 13 bases between them. This CDR3 contains 13 residues. CDR3 DNA sequence: TGTGCCAGCAGTGTGGGGCCGCTGAGGACCCAGTACTTC. As protein: CASSVGPLRTQYF.